Following are 25 T cell receptor beta chains from one sample sequenced in a study of CD8+CD57+ T cells in acquired aplastic anemia. In patients chosen for sequencing, flow cytometry had shown CD8+CD57+ cell expansion. CDR3 and TCR beta VDJ profiling relied on genomic DNA as the template. MiXCR, applied by TCRdb to the reads, yields one record per CDR3 protein. The data show around 200,000 distinct CDR3 sequences, over 55% seen once. Material: sorted CD4+, CD8+, or CD8+CD57+ T cells (not recorded which) from PBMCs. These receptors were collected from a human donor with aplastic anemia.

V gene TRBV2 combines with J gene TRBJ2-3; TRBD2 matches at 13 bases. The V gene's germline CDR1 is SNHLY and CDR2 FYNNEI. This CDR3 region has 16 residues. V shed 6 bases, J shed 2 bases, and the junction held 5 bases outside the gene matches. This chain's CDR3 is CASRLGLAGDTDTQYF. The CDR3 nucleotides are TGTGCCAGCAGACTCGGACTAGCGGGAGACACAGATACGCAGTATTTT.

This chain links TRBV29-1 with TRBJ2-7; 7 nucleotides agree with TRBD2. The CDR3 runs to 12 residues. Germline V gene sequence: CDR1 SQVTM, CDR2 ANQGSEA. Germline trimming cut 8 bases from V and 0 bases from J; bases unmatched to any gene: 4. The DNA of the CDR3 is TGCAGCACGCGGGAGTCCTCCTACGAGCAGTACTTC. Encoded protein: CSTRESSYEQYF.

This clonotype is a singleton in its sample. The gene calls are TRBV20-1 and TRBJ1-2; weak D call: TRBD1 (5 bases). The CDR3 runs 14 residues. Germline assignment: CDR1 DFQATT and CDR2 SNEGSKA (reference sequence). V was shortened by 6 bases and J by 5 bases, with 19 bases between the two germline ends. The CDR3 DNA follows: TGCAGTGCCCTAGGGACCGCCTCTTTATATGGCTACACCTTC. This gives the protein CSALGTASLYGYTF.

This clonotype has just one count. V usage is TRBV13 and J usage is TRBJ2-1; D unresolved. Germline CDR1 reads PRHDT; CDR2 reads FYEKMQ (reference sequence). The CDR3 is made up of 13 amino acids. The V end lost 0 bases, the J end lost 5 bases, and 5 bases lay between the germline ends. The DNA of the CDR3 is TGTGCCAGCAGCTTAGGGGCCCACAATGAGCAGTTCTTC. Translation gives CASSLGAHNEQFF.

V and J are TRBV9 and TRBJ1-2, with TRBD1 as a possible D gene (5 bases). Trimming cost V 3 bases and J 7 bases, with 10 bases left between them. The length of the CDR3 is 12 residues. Germline V lookup: CDR1 SGDLS, CDR2 YYNGEE. The CDR3 spells CASSGDSGGYTF. The CDR3 DNA sequence: TGTGCCAGCAGCGGAGACAGTGGTGGCTACACCTTC.

V and J are TRBV29-1 and TRBJ1-2, with no clear D. The V end was cut by 7 bases, the J end by 4 bases, with 16 bases between. The CDR3 loop spans 13 amino acids. Germline loops: CDR1 SQVTM, CDR2 ANQGSEA. This CDR3 is CSAATSQSYGYTF. The CDR3 coding sequence is TGCAGCGCTGCGACTTCTCAATCCTATGGCTACACCTTC.

This clonotype occurred a few times. This chain links TRBV9 with TRBJ1-2; TRBD1 aligns across 8 bases. Germline lookup yields CDR1 SGDLS and CDR2 YYNGEE. The CDR3 contains 17 residues. Unmatched junction bases numbered 18, after V lost 3 bases and J lost 8 bases. CDR3 in amino acids: CASSGQTGAVGNFGYTF. CDR3 in DNA: TGTGCCAGCAGCGGCCAGACAGGGGCCGTAGGGAATTTCGGCTACACCTTC.

V and J are TRBV20-1 and TRBJ2-1, with TRBD2 matching over 7 bases. Trimming at V came to 1 base and at J to 2 bases, leaving 2 bases not matched to a gene. Germline CDR1 and CDR2: DFQATT and SNEGSKA (reference sequence). This CDR3 is built from 14 residues. The CDR3 region is CSARAAGTYNEQFF. The DNA of the CDR3 is TGCAGTGCTAGAGCAGCGGGGACCTACAATGAGCAGTTCTTC.

This clonotype was found a few times. This chain uses TRBV24-1 with TRBJ2-3; 11 bases agree with TRBD1. From germline, CDR1 is KGHDR and CDR2 SFDVKD. Losses at the gene ends were 4 bases for V and 0 bases for J; bases not matched to a gene: 5. The CDR3 is 17 amino acids. The CDR3 DNA reads as TGTGCCACCAGTGAGCCTGGACAGGGGGCAAGCACAGATACGCAGTATTTT. As protein: CATSEPGQGASTDTQYF.

The rearrangement links TRBV29-1 to TRBJ1-5, with D hard to call. The CDR3 runs to 12 residues. V lost 4 bases and J lost 5, with 9 bases in between. Germline CDR1 is SQVTM and CDR2 is ANQGSEA. The CDR3: CSVGKKDQPQHF. CDR3 DNA: TGCAGCGTTGGGAAGAAAGATCAGCCCCAGCATTTT.

V usage is TRBV20-1 and J usage is TRBJ2-3; a weak D match, TRBD2 (5 bases). CDR1 is DFQATT, CDR2 SNEGSKA, per germline (reference sequence). V lost 6 bases, J lost 4 bases, and 11 bases lay in between. This CDR3 has 12 residues. In nucleotides, the CDR3 is TGCAGTGCGCAAGGAGGTCCAGATACGCAGTATTTT. Its protein is CSAQGGPDTQYF.

This clonotype was seen only a few times. This may be a read error, as it is one base from a much larger clone. J is TRBJ1-5 and V is TRBV15, with TRBD1 as a possible D gene (5 bases). Per the germline V gene, CDR1 is LNHNV and CDR2 is YYDKDF (reference sequence). This CDR3 contains 18 residues. In nucleotides, the CDR3 is TGTGCCACCAGCAGAGATTCCTCGACAGATTCCGGCAATCGGCCCCAGCATTTT. This translates into CATSRDSSTDSGNRPQHF.

This clonotype was seen a handful of times. This chain's CDR3 is CASSLEGRNQYF. DNA for the CDR3: TGTGCCAGCAGTTTAGAGGGTAGGAACCAGTACTTC. J is TRBJ2-5 and V is TRBV12-3 or TRBV12-4; no reliable D call. The CDR3 contains 12 residues. The V gene lost 1 base and the J gene lost 10 bases, with 10 bases spanning the gap.

This clonotype showed up just a few times. The rearrangement uses TRBV28 and TRBJ2-4; either TRBD1 or TRBD2 may supply D (5 bases each). The CDR3 is 12 residues long. V was trimmed by 6 bases and J by 7 bases, leaving 10 bases between them. CDR1 and CDR2 (germline): MDHEN, SYDVKM. CDR3 nucleotides: TGTGCCAGCAGCCTGTGGGGGAACATTCAGTACTTC. Translation: CASSLWGNIQYF.

This clonotype was seen a few times. This rearrangement joins TRBV12-3 or TRBV12-4 to TRBJ2-5; 12 bases agree with TRBD2. Trimming at V came to 6 bases and at J to 5 bases, leaving 10 bases not matched to a gene. The CDR3 totals 16 residues. This CDR3 is CASSKGLAGRWETQYF. The CDR3 DNA follows: TGTGCCAGCAGCAAAGGACTAGCGGGAAGGTGGGAGACCCAGTACTTC.

V usage is TRBV7-9 and J usage is TRBJ2-7; 9 bases match TRBD2. The CDR3 length is 15 residues. V lost 3 bases and J lost 5; bases outside the gene matches: 8. Germline assignment: CDR1 SEHNR and CDR2 FQNEAQ (reference sequence). Here the CDR3 DNA reads TGTGCCAGCAGCTTCGCGGGGGGGCTCCCCAACGAGCAGTACTTC. Translating it yields CASSFAGGLPNEQYF. Using reference TRBV7-9 and TRBJ2-7 for the parts outside the CDR3, the full variable domain is DTGVSQNPRHKITKRGQNVTFRCDPISEHNRLYWYRQTLGQGPEFLTYFQNEAQLEKSRLLSDRFSAERPKGSFSTLEIQRTEQGDSAMYLCASSFAGGLPNEQYFGPGTRLTVT.

This clonotype was seen only a few times. The chain links TRBV7-6 to TRBJ2-1; D gene uncertain. CDR1 SGHVS and CDR2 FNYEAQ come from the germline V gene. V was pared by 1 base and J by 2 bases, with 9 bases between. CDR3 length: 15 residues. The CDR3 here is CASSLGASPYNEQFF. In DNA, the CDR3 is TGTGCCAGCAGCTTAGGGGCTAGTCCCTACAATGAGCAGTTCTTC.

The chain employs TRBV24-1 and TRBJ2-1; 10 nucleotides align to TRBD1. The V and J ends lost 1 base and 6 bases, in that order; junction bases with no gene match: 2. The germline gives CDR1 KGHDR, CDR2 SFDVKD. The CDR3 totals 15 residues. CDR3 in amino acids: CATSDLGTGVNEQFF. For the CDR3, the DNA is TGTGCCACCAGTGATTTAGGGACAGGGGTCAATGAGCAGTTCTTC.

The rearrangement links TRBV4-2 to TRBJ1-2; D unresolved. Trimming pared 1 base from V and 8 bases from J, leaving 17 bases between. CDR3 length: 15 residues. Germline CDR1 reads LGHNA; CDR2 reads YNFKEQ. The CDR3 nucleotides read TGTGCCAGCAGCCAAGGTACAGCCTTACCTGACGGCTACACCTTC. Translating it yields CASSQGTALPDGYTF.

The genes are TRBV24-1 and TRBJ2-1; the D is unclear. The CDR3 extends over 18 amino acids. Germline V gene sequence: CDR1 KGHDR, CDR2 SFDVKD. V shed 4 bases and J shed 7 bases, with 25 bases lying between them. The CDR3 bases are TGTGCCACCAGTGAAACCCCCCGTGGCGGTACCCTAGTAAATGAGCAGTTCTTC. It encodes CATSETPRGGTLVNEQFF.

This clonotype turned up a few times. In DNA form, the CDR3 reads TGTGCCACGGGGCGGGGCACCGGGGAGCTGTTTTTT. This codes for CATGRGTGELFF. The V and J genes are TRBV24-1 and TRBJ2-2, with TRBD2 as a possible D gene (6 bases). The V gene lost 10 bases and the J gene lost 4 bases, with 9 bases spanning the gap. This CDR3 has 12 residues. Germline V gives CDR1 KGHDR, CDR2 SFDVKD.

Here the CDR3 reads CASSLAGGNEQYF. CDR3 coding DNA: TGTGCCAGCAGCCTTGCGGGGGGGAACGAGCAGTACTTC. The J gene is TRBJ2-7, the V gene TRBV7-9; 9 bases are shared with TRBD2. This CDR3 has 13 amino acids. Germline-derived CDR1 and CDR2 are SEHNR and FQNEAQ (reference sequence). Trimming cost V 5 bases and J 5 bases; bases outside gene matches: 4.

A remark on this clonotype: Just one base apart from a much larger clone, this may be a read error. The rearrangement links TRBV7-9 to TRBJ2-7, with no clear D. This CDR3 has 12 amino acids. V lost 0 bases to trimming and J lost 3 bases, with 3 bases between them. The germline gives CDR1 SEHNR, CDR2 FQNEAQ (reference sequence). The CDR3: CASSLANYEQYF. CDR3 in DNA: TGTGCCAGCAGCTTAGCGAACTACGAGCAGTACTTC.

V is TRBV29-1 and J is TRBJ1-1; D remains unclear. The CDR3 totals 14 residues. The germline V gene encodes CDR1 SQVTM and CDR2 ANQGSEA. The V and J ends lost 3 bases and 1 base respectively, with 12 bases between them. The CDR3, as DNA: TGCAGCGTTGAGGTTAGACATTCGAACACTGAAGCTTTCTTT. Protein product: CSVEVRHSNTEAFF.

The CDR3 DNA is TGTGCCAGCAGCTTCGCCAGGGAGGTTTCACCCCTCCACTTT. It codes for CASSFAREVSPLHF. The chain combines TRBV7-9 with TRBJ1-6; TRBD1 is a possible D gene (5 bases). Trimming stripped 3 bases from V and 9 bases from J, with 12 bases between. Germline values: CDR1 SEHNR, CDR2 FQNEAQ (reference sequence). The length of the CDR3 is 14 residues.